The 29 T cell receptor beta chains in this list originate from one sample, sequenced in a study of blood T cell repertoires in COVID-19. Assay used: immunoSEQ multiplex PCR; TCRdb lists only in-frame clones, some missing. Found here are around 70,000 clones, around 88% of them singletons; the top ten hold 0.5% to 0.7%. The sequenced sample was peripheral blood. These receptor sequences come from a man in his sixties with acute or convalescent COVID-19.

This rearrangement joins TRBV4-1 to TRBJ1-3; 11 nucleotides agree with TRBD1. After removal of 1 base from V and 2 bases from J, the junction contained 1 base not matched to a gene. The CDR3 runs 16 residues. CDR1 is MGHRA, CDR2 YSYEKL, per germline. The CDR3 region is CASSQGTGGPGNTIYF. The CDR3, as DNA: TGCGCCAGCAGCCAAGGGACAGGGGGCCCTGGAAACACCATATATTTT.

The rearrangement links TRBV7-9 to TRBJ2-5; 13 bases map to TRBD2. The CDR3 extends over 16 amino acids. V lost 6 bases, J lost 5 bases, and 9 bases stayed unmatched. In germline, CDR1 is SEHNR, CDR2 FQNEAQ (reference sequence). Here the CDR3 reads CASRQLGLAGVETQYF. CDR3 bases: TGTGCCAGCAGGCAACTCGGACTAGCGGGAGTGGAGACCCAGTACTTC.

CDR3: CASSAPTSPLFTDTQYF. DNA of the CDR3: TGTGCCAGCAGCGCCCCGACTAGCCCACTTTTCACAGATACGCAGTATTTT. The chain joins TRBV7-9 to TRBJ2-3; 7 nucleotides agree with TRBD2. The length of the CDR3 is 17 residues. The germline V gene encodes CDR1 SEHNR and CDR2 FQNEAQ (reference sequence). Germline trimming cut 5 bases from V and 2 bases from J; bases unmatched to any gene: 13. The full variable domain, its missing parts supplied by reference TRBV7-9 and TRBJ2-3, is DTGVSQNPRHKITKRGQNVTFRCDPISEHNRLYWYRQTLGQGPEFLTYFQNEAQLEKSRLLSDRFSAERPKGSFSTLEIQRTEQGDSAMYLCASSAPTSPLFTDTQYFGPGTRLTVL.

The rearrangement uses TRBV7-6 and TRBJ2-2; 9 bases align to TRBD1. V gave up 4 bases and J gave up 7 bases; unmatched junction bases: 13. Germline V gene sequence: CDR1 SGHVS, CDR2 FNYEAQ. CDR3 length: 17 amino acids. The CDR3 loop reads CASSSNFRDRVIGELFF. The DNA for the CDR3 is TGTGCCAGCAGCTCCAACTTCCGGGACAGGGTGATCGGGGAGCTGTTTTTT.

V and J are TRBV3-1 (or the pseudogene TRBV3-2) and TRBJ2-1; 11 bases agree with TRBD2. There are 14 residues in the CDR3. The V gene end was trimmed by 6 bases and the J gene end by 3 bases; junction bases not matched to a gene: 1. The germline V gene has CDR1 LGHDT and CDR2 YNNKEL (reference sequence). The CDR3 nucleotides read TGTGCCAGCAGTGGGACTAGCGGCTACAATGAGCAGTTCTTC. Amino acid sequence: CASSGTSGYNEQFF.

This sequence joins TRBV7-2 and TRBJ2-7; D not certain. V was pared by 5 bases and J by 0 bases, with 14 bases between. The CDR3 sequence is 15 residues long. Germline assignment: CDR1 SGHTA and CDR2 FQGNSA. CDR3 loop: CASSPSTWSSYEQYF. DNA for the CDR3: TGTGCCAGCAGCCCTTCAACATGGAGCTCCTACGAGCAGTACTTC.

DNA for the CDR3: TGTGCCAGCAGTTCTAGCGGGCAAGAGACCCAGTACTTC. It is translated as CASSSSGQETQYF. V usage is TRBV2 and J usage is TRBJ2-5; 8 bases agree with TRBD2. Germline V gives CDR1 SNHLY, CDR2 FYNNEI. The CDR3 contains 13 residues. With 5 bases clipped from V and 2 bases from J, the junction kept 1 base outside the gene matches.

The chain is built from TRBV5-1 and TRBJ1-1; possibly TRBD1 for D (5 bases). Germline CDR1 reads SGHRS; CDR2 reads YFSETQ. V lost 2 bases and J 0 bases, leaving 14 bases between the germline ends. The CDR3 contains 16 residues. The CDR3 DNA sequence: TGCGCCAGCAGCTTTGGTGTCGGGGGGTTGAACACTGAAGCTTTCTTT. It specifies CASSFGVGGLNTEAFF.

V gene TRBV11-2 combines with J gene TRBJ2-1; the match to TRBD1 covers 7 bases. CDR1 and CDR2 (germline): SGHAT, FQNNGV. V shed 4 bases, J shed 6 bases, and the junction held 3 bases outside the gene matches. This CDR3 is built from 13 residues. CDR3 nucleotides: TGTGCCAGCAGCTCCGGGACAGCCAATGAGCAGTTCTTC. This translates into CASSSGTANEQFF. Full variable domain (rest looked up from reference TRBV11-2 and TRBJ2-1): EAGVAQSPRYKIIEKRQSVAFWCNPISGHATLYWYQQILGQGPKLLIQFQNNGVVDDSQLPKDRFSAERLKGVDSTLKIQPAKLEDSAVYLCASSSGTANEQFFGPGTRLTVL.

The chain recombines TRBV7-7 with TRBJ2-5, with 15 bases that match TRBD2. Trimming cost V 5 bases and J 1 base; bases outside gene matches: 2. The CDR3 is made up of 16 amino acids. Germline lookup yields CDR1 SSHAT and CDR2 FNYEAQ (reference sequence). The CDR3 coding sequence is TGTGCCAGCAGCGAGGGACTAGCGGGGGGCCAAGAGACCCAGTACTTC. Its protein is CASSEGLAGGQETQYF.

The chain has TRBV5-1 and TRBJ2-2, with TRBD2 identical over 8 bases. V lost 0 bases and J lost 1; bases outside the gene matches: 2. This CDR3 is 16 amino acids long. Germline V gene data show CDR1 as SGHRS and CDR2 as YFSETQ. DNA of the CDR3: TGCGCCAGCAGCTTGGGGACTAGCAGGAACACCGGGGAGCTGTTTTTT. The encoded protein is CASSLGTSRNTGELFF.

The table lists this clone with a count of one. The chain combines TRBV19 with TRBJ2-2; 8 bases agree with TRBD2. CDR1 is LNHDA and CDR2 is SQIVND in the germline V gene (reference sequence). J gave up 2 bases and V 3 bases, and 5 bases lay outside the gene matches. The CDR3 sequence is 16 residues long. CDR3 bases: TGTGCCAGTAGTATTTCACTAGCGGCAAACACCGGGGAGCTGTTTTTT. Its translation is CASSISLAANTGELFF.

Only a few counts were recorded for this clone. The V and J genes are TRBV18 and TRBJ1-5; 9 nucleotides agree with TRBD1. Trimming took 4 bases from V and 4 from J; bases not matched to a gene: 5. This CDR3 region has 15 residues. The germline V gene encodes CDR1 KGHSH and CDR2 LQKENI. The CDR3 DNA follows: TGTGCCAGCTCACGATCCGGGACAGGGAATCAGCCCCAGCATTTT. Encoded protein: CASSRSGTGNQPQHF.

V and J are TRBV20-1 and TRBJ2-7, with 7 bases lining up with TRBD1. Unmatched junction bases numbered 6, after V lost 3 bases and J lost 7 bases. This CDR3 contains 12 residues. Per germline, CDR1 DFQATT and CDR2 SNEGSKA (reference sequence). The CDR3 reads CSASGTVGEQYF. The CDR3, as DNA: TGCAGTGCTAGTGGGACAGTAGGAGAGCAGTACTTC.

This sequence joins TRBV5-6 and TRBJ2-7, with D maybe TRBD1 (5 bases). V gave up 5 bases and J gave up 3 bases, with 12 bases separating them. This CDR3 is built from 13 residues. CDR1 SGHDT and CDR2 YYEEEE come from the germline V gene. The CDR3 sequence is CASSRQTRYEQYF. The DNA of the CDR3 is TGTGCCAGCAGTAGACAGACCCGCTACGAGCAGTACTTC. Looking up the rest from reference TRBV5-6 and TRBJ2-7 gives the full variable domain: DAGVTQSPTHLIKTRGQQVTLRCSPKSGHDTVSWYQQALGQGPQFIFQYYEEEERQRGNFPDRFSGHQFPNYSSELNVNALLLGDSALYLCASSRQTRYEQYFGPGTRLTVT.

The count of this clone is one. V gene TRBV2 combines with J gene TRBJ1-4; perhaps TRBD1 as D (5 bases). There are 14 residues in the CDR3. V shed 11 bases and J shed 5 bases, with 18 bases lying between them. The germline V gene encodes CDR1 SNHLY and CDR2 FYNNEI. The CDR3 here is CASLRGRENEKLFF. In DNA, the CDR3 is TGTGCCTCGCTGCGGGGACGAGAAAATGAAAAACTGTTTTTT. Full variable domain (remainder filled in from reference TRBV2 and TRBJ1-4): EPEVTQTPSHQVTQMGQEVILRCVPISNHLYFYWYRQILGQKVEFLVSFYNNEISEKSEIFDDQFSVERPDGSNFTLKIRSTKLEDSAMYFCASLRGRENEKLFFGSGTQLSVL.

Only one count was recorded for this clone. The rearrangement joins TRBV27 to TRBJ1-2, with D tentatively TRBD1 (5 bases). CDR1 and CDR2 (germline): MNHEY, SMNVEV (reference sequence). The germline V and J ends were trimmed by 3 bases and 2 bases, with 13 bases remaining between them. The length of the CDR3 is 15 residues. The CDR3 loop is CASSFRAQINYGYTF. The CDR3, as DNA: TGTGCCAGCAGTTTCAGGGCCCAAATAAACTATGGCTACACCTTC.

The V and J genes are TRBV11-3 and TRBJ2-2, with a possible D match to TRBD2 (6 bases). V gave up 0 bases and J gave up 6 bases, with 11 bases separating them. The length of the CDR3 is 15 residues. In germline, CDR1 is SGHNT, CDR2 YENEEA. Here the CDR3 DNA reads TGTGCCAGCAGCTTAGAGGGGGGTTACGCCGGGGAGCTGTTTTTT. Translating gives CASSLEGGYAGELFF.

CDR3 nucleotide sequence: TGTGCCACCAGTGATTTGATGGGGGGAGAAGGCAATGAGCAGTTCTTC. Its protein product is CATSDLMGGEGNEQFF. This chain links TRBV24-1 with TRBJ2-1, with D maybe TRBD2 (6 bases). The CDR3 has 16 residues. Germline-derived CDR1 and CDR2 are KGHDR and SFDVKD. V shed 0 bases and J shed 6 bases, with 14 bases lying between them.

The chain links TRBV30 to TRBJ2-5, with TRBD1 as a possible D gene (6 bases). CDR1 is GTSNPN, CDR2 SVGIG, per germline (reference sequence). With 2 bases removed from V and 5 bases from J, the gap between germline ends came to 12 bases. The CDR3 loop spans 13 amino acids. CDR3 in amino acids: CAWSTGQGETQYF. For the CDR3, the DNA is TGTGCCTGGAGTACCGGTCAGGGGGAGACCCAGTACTTC.

The chain has TRBV5-1 and TRBJ2-3; D ambiguous. Germline V gene sequence: CDR1 SGHRS, CDR2 YFSETQ. Trimming took 0 bases from V and 1 from J, leaving 6 bases between them. The CDR3 contains 14 residues. For the CDR3, the DNA is TGCGCCAGCAGCTTGGGAGCCGGCACAGATACGCAGTATTTT. It codes for CASSLGAGTDTQYF.

The chain recombines TRBV7-3 with TRBJ2-1, with 12 bases lining up with TRBD2. Germline-derived CDR1 and CDR2 are SGHTA and FQGTGA. V was clipped by 5 bases and J by 4 bases; unmatched bases: 6. There are 16 residues in the CDR3. CDR3 in DNA: TGTGCCAGCAGCGGGCGGACTAGCGGGGCATACAATGAGCAGTTCTTC. It translates to CASSGRTSGAYNEQFF.

As to this clone: Other DNA sequences within the sample encode an identical CDR3. The chain joins TRBV20-1 to TRBJ2-5; 8 bases match TRBD2. J lost 5 bases, V lost 3 bases, and 5 bases had no gene match. The CDR3 has 13 amino acids. Germline CDR1 DFQATT, CDR2 SNEGSKA (reference sequence). The CDR3 sequence: CSASPGGRETQYF. For the CDR3, the DNA is TGCAGTGCTAGTCCCGGCGGGAGGGAGACCCAGTACTTC.

This clone was seen only a few times. At one boundary the junction diverges from the germline segment, which might be a read error. This chain connects TRBV6-6 to TRBJ1-2, with 7 bases matching TRBD1. Germline assignment: CDR1 MNHNY and CDR2 SVGAGI (reference sequence). The CDR3 consists of 14 residues. CDR3: CASSAQDRNDGCTF. The CDR3 nucleotides read TGTGCCAGCAGTGCACAGGACAGGAACGATGGCTGCACCTTC.

This chain links TRBV5-1 with TRBJ2-1, with TRBD1 identical over 8 bases. Germline CDR1 is SGHRS and CDR2 is YFSETQ. J was trimmed by 9 bases and V by 4 bases; bases with no gene match: 12. The CDR3 is 15 residues long. CDR3: CASSRDRTRVGEQFF. CDR3 coding DNA: TGCGCCAGCAGCCGGGACAGGACCAGAGTCGGTGAGCAGTTCTTC.

The chain links TRBV7-8 to TRBJ2-7, with TRBD1 matching 8 bases. This CDR3 has 13 amino acids. Germline CDR1 and CDR2: SGHVS and FQNEAQ. V lost 5 bases and J lost 4; bases outside the gene matches: 4. This CDR3 reads CASSRGQAYEQYF. The DNA for the CDR3 is TGTGCCAGCAGCCGGGGACAGGCGTACGAGCAGTACTTC.

The chain employs TRBV5-1 and TRBJ2-2, with a possible D match to TRBD2 (6 bases). The CDR3 totals 14 residues. With 4 bases removed from V and 6 bases from J, the gap between germline ends came to 13 bases. The germline CDR1 and CDR2 sequences are SGHRS and YFSETQ. CDR3 region: CASSRDSSAGELFF. The CDR3 region has the DNA TGCGCCAGCAGCCGGGATTCTAGCGCCGGGGAGCTGTTTTTT.

The chain carries TRBV6-2 or TRBV6-3 and TRBJ2-7, with TRBD2 matching over 10 bases. CDR1 and CDR2 from the germline V gene are MNHEY and SVGEGT. The CDR3 spans 16 residues. J gave up 3 bases and V 5 bases, and 10 bases lay outside the gene matches. CDR3 amino acids: CASSLPPASGSYEQYF. CDR3 nucleotides: TGTGCCAGCAGTCTCCCACCGGCTAGCGGGAGCTACGAGCAGTACTTC.

The chain has TRBV5-1 and TRBJ2-1; no definite D call. The ends were cut back, 1 base at V and 4 bases at J, with 9 bases in the middle. This CDR3 has 14 residues. Germline CDR1 is SGHRS and CDR2 is YFSETQ. CDR3 region: CASSLKLEYNEQFF. The CDR3 DNA reads TGCGCCAGCAGCTTGAAGCTTGAGTACAATGAGCAGTTCTTC.